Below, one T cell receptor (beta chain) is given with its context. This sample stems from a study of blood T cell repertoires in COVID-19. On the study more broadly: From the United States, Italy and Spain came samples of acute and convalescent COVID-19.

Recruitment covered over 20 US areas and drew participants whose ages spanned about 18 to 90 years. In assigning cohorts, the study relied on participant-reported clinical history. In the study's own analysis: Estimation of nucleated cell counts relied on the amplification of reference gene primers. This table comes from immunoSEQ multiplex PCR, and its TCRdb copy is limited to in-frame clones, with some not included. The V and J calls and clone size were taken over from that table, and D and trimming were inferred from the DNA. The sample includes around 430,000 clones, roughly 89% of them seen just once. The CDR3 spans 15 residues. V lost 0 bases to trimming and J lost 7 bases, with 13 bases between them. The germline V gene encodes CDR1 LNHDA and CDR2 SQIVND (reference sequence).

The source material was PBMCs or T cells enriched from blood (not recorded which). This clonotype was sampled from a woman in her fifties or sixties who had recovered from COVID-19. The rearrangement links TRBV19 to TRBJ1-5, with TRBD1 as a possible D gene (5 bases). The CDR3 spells CASSIDPWRDQPQHF. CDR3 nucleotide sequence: TGTGCCAGTAGTATAGATCCGTGGAGGGACCAGCCCCAGCATTTT.